These T cell receptor beta chains were read from a single sample in a study of CD8 T cells in ankylosing spondylitis. Using its own MiXCR run on the 5' RACE reads, TCRdb lists one record per CDR3 protein. This sample has more than 60,000 distinct CDR3 sequences, with over 4% found just once. The sample taken for sequencing was blood, either unsorted or a sorted T cell fraction (not recorded which). Receptors were obtained from a male donor with ankylosing spondylitis or in good health (not recorded which). The CDR3 runs from the conserved cysteine through the conserved F or W. Fields, in order: V gene, clone size, D gene, J gene, CDR3 protein, CDR3 DNA. A D gene is named only where the DNA matches it firmly. The listing skips clone size in some rows; elsewhere it reads once, few, many or a size class.

v_gene: TRBV7-6; abundance: many; d_gene: TRBD1; j_gene: TRBJ2-7; CDR3aa: CASSSLQGFYEQYF; CDR3nt: TGTGCCAGCAGCTCTTTACAGGGGTTCTACGAGCAGTACTTC
v_gene: TRBV10-2; abundance: many; d_gene: .; j_gene: TRBJ2-1; CDR3aa: CASSESVVRGSNYNEQFF; CDR3nt: TGCGCCAGCAGTGAGTCGGTGGTTCGGGGATCCAACTACAATGAGCAGTTCTTC
v_gene: TRBV12-2; abundance: many; d_gene: .; j_gene: TRBJ1-1; CDR3aa: CASRLEKSRGRRNTEAFF; CDR3nt: TGTGCAAGTCGCTTAGAAAAGAGCAGGGGTCGCAGGAACACTGAAGCTTTCTTT
v_gene: TRBV12-3/TRBV12-4; abundance: many; d_gene: .; j_gene: TRBJ2-5; CDR3aa: CASSYQGNQETQYF; CDR3nt: TGTGCCAGCAGTTATCAGGGGAACCAAGAGACCCAGTACTTC
v_gene: TRBV12-3/TRBV12-4; abundance: many; d_gene: TRBD1; j_gene: TRBJ1-1; CDR3aa: CASSLAGYRGGSEAFF; CDR3nt: TGTGCCAGCAGTTTGGCAGGTTACAGGGGAGGGTCTGAAGCTTTCTTT
v_gene: TRBV7-3; abundance: many; d_gene: TRBD1; j_gene: TRBJ2-7; CDR3aa: CASSRDRYSYEQYF; CDR3nt: TGTGCCAGCAGCCGGGACAGGTACTCCTACGAGCAGTACTTC
v_gene: TRBV28; abundance: many; d_gene: .; j_gene: TRBJ2-1; CDR3aa: CASSPSLGEQFF; CDR3nt: TGTGCCAGCAGTCCCTCTCTCGGTGAGCAGTTCTTC
v_gene: TRBV12-3/TRBV12-4; abundance: many; d_gene: TRBD1; j_gene: TRBJ1-1; CDR3aa: CASLGTGTEAFF; CDR3nt: TGTGCCAGCCTCGGGACAGGTACTGAAGCTTTCTTT
v_gene: TRBV3-1; abundance: many; d_gene: .; j_gene: TRBJ2-7; CDR3aa: CASSQDRVGEQYF; CDR3nt: TGTGCCAGCAGCCAAGATCGTGTAGGCGAGCAGTACTTC
v_gene: TRBV19; abundance: .; d_gene: TRBD1; j_gene: TRBJ1-5; CDR3aa: CASSLDRFIAPQHF; CDR3nt: TGTGCCAGTAGTCTGGACAGGTTCATTGCGCCCCAGCATTTT
v_gene: TRBV7-2; abundance: many; d_gene: .; j_gene: TRBJ2-1; CDR3aa: CASSLRGARPYNEQFF; CDR3nt: TGTGCCAGCAGCTTACGTGGGGCCCGACCCTACAATGAGCAGTTCTTC
v_gene: TRBV7-9; abundance: many; d_gene: .; j_gene: TRBJ2-2; CDR3aa: CASLTGYTGELFF; CDR3nt: TGTGCCAGCCTCACGGGGTACACCGGGGAGCTGTTTTTT
v_gene: TRBV7-9; abundance: many; d_gene: .; j_gene: TRBJ2-1; CDR3aa: CASSLATGHNEQFF; CDR3nt: TGTGCCAGCAGCTTAGCTACGGGTCACAATGAGCAGTTCTTC
v_gene: TRBV5-1; abundance: many; d_gene: .; j_gene: TRBJ2-5; CDR3aa: CASTSGETQYF; CDR3nt: TGCGCCAGCACCTCGGGAGAGACCCAGTACTTC
v_gene: TRBV2; abundance: .; d_gene: TRBD2; j_gene: TRBJ2-5; CDR3aa: CASSPRTSGGETQYF; CDR3nt: TGTGCCAGCAGTCCCAGGACTAGCGGAGGGGAGACCCAGTACTTC
v_gene: TRBV19; abundance: many; d_gene: .; j_gene: TRBJ2-7; CDR3aa: CASSGWTSGEQYF; CDR3nt: TGTGCCAGTAGTGGTTGGACTTCGGGGGAGCAGTACTTC
v_gene: TRBV19; abundance: many; d_gene: TRBD1; j_gene: TRBJ1-5; CDR3aa: CASKGQGYNQPQHF; CDR3nt: TGTGCCAGTAAGGGACAGGGATACAATCAGCCCCAGCATTTT
v_gene: TRBV19; abundance: many; d_gene: TRBD1; j_gene: TRBJ2-7; CDR3aa: CASSPTPGQIFYEQYF; CDR3nt: TGTGCCAGTAGTCCAACACCGGGACAGATATTCTACGAGCAGTACTTC
v_gene: TRBV7-2; abundance: many; d_gene: .; j_gene: TRBJ1-6; CDR3aa: CASRGGVTGNNSPLHF; CDR3nt: TGTGCCAGCAGGGGGGGTGTAACCGGAAATAATTCACCCCTCCACTTT
v_gene: TRBV11-2; abundance: many; d_gene: TRBD1; j_gene: TRBJ1-2; CDR3aa: CASSLRLQGALKYGYTF; CDR3nt: TGTGCCAGCAGCTTAAGGCTTCAGGGGGCGTTAAAATATGGCTACACCTTC
v_gene: TRBV4-2; abundance: many; d_gene: .; j_gene: TRBJ2-3; CDR3aa: CASSQESGMADTQYF; CDR3nt: TGTGCCAGCAGCCAAGAGAGTGGAATGGCAGATACGCAGTATTTT
v_gene: TRBV7-9; abundance: many; d_gene: TRBD1; j_gene: TRBJ2-1; CDR3aa: CASSPETGEVYNEQFF; CDR3nt: TGTGCCAGCAGCCCGGAGACAGGGGAGGTCTACAATGAGCAGTTCTTC
v_gene: TRBV7-8; abundance: many; d_gene: TRBD1; j_gene: TRBJ2-1; CDR3aa: CASSLKRDRGLSEQFF; CDR3nt: TGTGCCAGCAGCTTAAAGCGGGACAGGGGGCTGAGTGAGCAGTTCTTC
v_gene: TRBV3-1; abundance: many; d_gene: .; j_gene: TRBJ1-2; CDR3aa: CASSLSQGLHGYTF; CDR3nt: TGTGCCAGCAGCCTAAGCCAAGGGCTTCATGGCTACACCTTC
v_gene: TRBV7-9; abundance: many; d_gene: .; j_gene: TRBJ1-2; CDR3aa: CASSILQGYGYTF; CDR3nt: TGTGCCAGCAGTATTTTACAGGGCTATGGCTACACCTTC
v_gene: TRBV5-1; abundance: many; d_gene: TRBD1; j_gene: TRBJ1-1; CDR3aa: CASSLGTGTGDTEAFF; CDR3nt: TGCGCCAGCAGCTTGGGAACAGGTACAGGGGACACTGAAGCTTTCTTT
v_gene: TRBV24-1; abundance: many; d_gene: .; j_gene: TRBJ2-6; CDR3aa: CATSASTGRSGANVLTF; CDR3nt: TGTGCCACCAGTGCAAGCACAGGCCGCTCTGGGGCCAACGTCCTGACTTTC
v_gene: TRBV4-3; abundance: many; d_gene: .; j_gene: TRBJ2-3; CDR3aa: CASSQYTGDTQYF; CDR3nt: TGCGCCAGCAGCCAATATACCGGGGATACGCAGTATTTT
v_gene: TRBV16; abundance: once; d_gene: .; j_gene: TRBJ2-5; CDR3aa: CANSQRPLETQYF; CDR3nt: TGTGCCAACAGCCAGAGGCCGTTGGAGACCCAGTACTTC
v_gene: TRBV20-1; abundance: many; d_gene: .; j_gene: TRBJ2-5; CDR3aa: CSVKRFAGQETQYF; CDR3nt: TGCAGTGTTAAAAGGTTTGCGGGGCAAGAGACCCAGTACTTC
v_gene: TRBV20-1; abundance: many; d_gene: .; j_gene: TRBJ2-2; CDR3aa: CSARPDNTGELFF; CDR3nt: TGCAGTGCTAGGCCCGACAACACCGGGGAGCTGTTTTTT
v_gene: TRBV5-1; abundance: many; d_gene: .; j_gene: TRBJ1-3; CDR3aa: CASSFSGFSGNTIYF; CDR3nt: TGCGCCAGCAGCTTTTCAGGATTCTCTGGAAACACCATATATTTT
v_gene: TRBV3-1; abundance: many; d_gene: TRBD2; j_gene: TRBJ2-5; CDR3aa: CASSTRGRGAPETQYF; CDR3nt: TGTGCCAGCAGCACCCGCGGGCGGGGGGCCCCCGAGACCCAGTACTTC
v_gene: TRBV12-3/TRBV12-4; abundance: many; d_gene: .; j_gene: TRBJ1-5; CDR3aa: CASSSEGGQPQHF; CDR3nt: TGTGCCAGCAGTTCCGAAGGGGGTCAGCCCCAGCATTTT
v_gene: TRBV20-1; abundance: many; d_gene: .; j_gene: TRBJ1-2; CDR3aa: CSARVMGAAGYTF; CDR3nt: TGCAGTGCTAGAGTAATGGGGGCGGCTGGCTACACCTTC
v_gene: TRBV28; abundance: many; d_gene: TRBD1; j_gene: TRBJ1-5; CDR3aa: CASSSGQRNQPQHF; CDR3nt: TGTGCCAGCAGTTCGGGACAGCGCAATCAGCCCCAGCATTTT
v_gene: TRBV18; abundance: many; d_gene: TRBD1; j_gene: TRBJ1-1; CDR3aa: CASSLDREGAFF; CDR3nt: TGTGCCAGCTCACTTGACAGGGAAGGAGCTTTCTTT
v_gene: TRBV6-6; abundance: many; d_gene: TRBD1; j_gene: TRBJ2-4; CDR3aa: CASSHRDRVGIQYF; CDR3nt: TGTGCCAGCAGCCACCGGGACAGGGTAGGCATTCAGTACTTC
v_gene: TRBV5-1; abundance: many; d_gene: TRBD1; j_gene: TRBJ2-7; CDR3aa: CASSHGTGTTYEQYF; CDR3nt: TGCGCCAGCAGTCACGGGACAGGGACAACATACGAGCAGTACTTC
v_gene: TRBV7-9; abundance: many; d_gene: .; j_gene: TRBJ2-1; CDR3aa: CASRAEGVNLFF; CDR3nt: TGTGCCAGCAGGGCGGAAGGTGTTAACCTGTTCTTC